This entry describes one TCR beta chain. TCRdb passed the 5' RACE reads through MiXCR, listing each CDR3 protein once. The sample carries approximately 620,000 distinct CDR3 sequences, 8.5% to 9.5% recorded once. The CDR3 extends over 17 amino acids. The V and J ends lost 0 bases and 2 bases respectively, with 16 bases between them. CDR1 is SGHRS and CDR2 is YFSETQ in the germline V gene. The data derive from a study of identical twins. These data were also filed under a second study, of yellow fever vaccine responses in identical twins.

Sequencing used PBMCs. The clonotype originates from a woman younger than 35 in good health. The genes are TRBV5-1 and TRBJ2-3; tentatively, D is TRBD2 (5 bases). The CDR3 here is CASSLGGRNWITDTQYF. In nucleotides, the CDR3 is TGCGCCAGCAGCTTGGGAGGGCGAAACTGGATCACAGATACGCAGTATTTT.